This TCR beta chain was obtained from a study of T-cell reconstitution after alpha-beta-depleted transplantation in children. Study-wide results and limits: Expanded clones from the graft, numbering several hundred, reportedly supplied alpha-beta T cells about two months after transplant. Day-60 TCRbeta diversity that was high in some patients was derived from surviving recipient T cells and thymic progenitors.

This clonotype was seen just once. Its antigen is not known. TCRbeta library preparation incorporated unique molecular identifiers. TCRdb analysed the PCR reads with MiXCR anew, one entry per CDR3 protein. The repertoire consists of about 250,000 distinct CDR3 sequences, with 20% to 30% occurring once and the leading ten covering under 5.5%. The germline V and J ends were trimmed by 1 base and 5 bases, with 8 bases remaining between them. Germline loops: CDR1 LGHNA, CDR2 YSLEER. This CDR3 has 13 amino acids. This specimen was PBMCs, mostly from graft donor cells, taken 360 days after TCRalphabeta/CD19-depleted stem cell transplant. The chain joins TRBV4-3 to TRBJ2-5; no reliable D call. The sequence came from a female patient aged 2-9 years who had a stem cell transplant for congenital amegakaryocytic thrombocytopenia, so the T cells may come from the graft donor. CDR3 nucleotides: TGCGCCAGCAGCCAAGCACCCCGGGAGACCCAGTACTTC. It specifies CASSQAPRETQYF.